This T cell receptor (beta chain) was observed in a study of cytomegalovirus exposure and HLA in healthy donors. The PCR employed 60 Vbeta primers together with 13 Jbeta primers. Assay used: immunoSEQ multiplex PCR; TCRdb lists only in-frame clones, some missing. In the table there are 55,000 to 80,000 clones, around 76% of which are singletons. The V and J ends lost 2 bases and 14 bases, in that order; junction bases with no gene match: 3. CDR3 size: 10 residues. Germline loops: CDR1 DFQATT, CDR2 SNEGSKA (reference sequence). The gene calls are TRBV20-1 and TRBJ2-3; TRBD1 aligns across 8 bases. This receptor was taken from a young woman in good health and CMV-seropositive. Material: PBMCs. CDR3 in DNA: TGCAGTGCTAGACAGGGGGCGTTGTATTTT. Translating gives CSARQGALYF.